What follows describes a single T cell receptor beta chain. The entry originates in a study of OX40 agonist ivuxolimab in advanced cancers. About the research overall: The patients got ivuxolimab, which is an agonistic anti-OX40 (CD134) antibody.

A history of autoimmune disease or systemic immunosuppression excluded patients. Blood got drawn at baseline, again on cycle 4 day 1, and then on cycle 7 day 1. Some clones are missing from TCRdb's copy, which holds only in-frame ones; the method was immunoSEQ multiplex PCR. The sample yields tens of thousands of clones, 85% to 95% seen once. Between the trimmed V and J ends, which lost 0 bases and 0 bases, there was a span of 5 bases. The CDR3 runs to 14 residues. Germline loops: CDR1 SGHRS, CDR2 YFSETQ. The chain employs TRBV5-1 and TRBJ2-3; weak D call: TRBD2 (5 bases). The material was CD4+ or CD8+ T cells sorted from blood, obtained in a trial of the OX40 agonist ivuxolimab. The clonotype was recovered from an adult with an advanced solid tumor such as melanoma, head and neck, liver or kidney cancer. This chain's CDR3 is CASSLGTSTDTQYF. The CDR3 DNA reads TGCGCCAGCAGCTTGGGGACTAGCACAGATACGCAGTATTTT.